These 21 T cell receptor beta chains came from one sample sequenced in a study of cytotoxic CD8 clonotypes in ibrutinib-treated CLL. Generated by immunoSEQ multiplex PCR, the TCRdb table keeps only in-frame clones and is missing some. This table has 110,000 to 150,000 clones, around three quarters appearing once. This specimen was PBMCs, taken after 12 months of ibrutinib treatment. Receptors were obtained from a human donor with chronic lymphocytic leukemia.

Notes on this clone: The junction differs from germline at one of its ends, possibly a read error. This sequence joins TRBV15 and TRBJ2-7; D tentatively reads TRBD1 or TRBD2 (6 bases each). There are 12 residues in the CDR3. Germline V CDR1 and CDR2: LNHNV, YYDKDF (reference sequence). The CDR3 DNA sequence: TGTGCCACCAGCAGAGATTTGGGGGGCTTGGACTTC. It yields the protein CATSRDLGGLDF.

This CDR3 is CASSRLLVTEQFF. CDR3 DNA sequence: TGTGCCAGTAGTAGGTTACTAGTTACTGAGCAGTTCTTC. This chain uses TRBV19 with TRBJ2-1; a weak D match, TRBD2 (5 bases). The CDR3 loop spans 13 amino acids. Germline CDR1 and CDR2: LNHDA and SQIVND (reference sequence). The ends were cut back, 4 bases at V and 9 bases at J, with 13 bases in the middle.

The chain recombines TRBV9 with TRBJ1-1; 9 positions agree with TRBD1. Losses at the gene ends were 1 base for V and 1 base for J; bases not matched to a gene: 2. The CDR3 runs to 15 residues. Germline V CDR1 and CDR2: SGDLS, YYNGEE. CDR3 in DNA: TGTGCCAGCAGCGTAACAGGGGGCAAGAACACTGAAGCTTTCTTT. Translation gives CASSVTGGKNTEAFF. Variable domain in full (rest from reference TRBV9 and TRBJ1-1): DSGVTQTPKHLITATGQRVTLRCSPRSGDLSVYWYQQSLDQGLQFLIQYYNGEERAKGNILERFSAQQFPDLHSELNLSSLELGDSALYFCASSVTGGKNTEAFFGQGTRLTVV.

The chain employs TRBV19 and TRBJ1-5, with D unresolved. The ends were cut back, 3 bases at V and 4 bases at J, with 13 bases in the middle. This CDR3 region has 15 residues. Looked up from germline, CDR1 is LNHDA and CDR2 is SQIVND (reference sequence). CDR3 sequence reads: CASSIDPWGNQPQHF. The CDR3 DNA is TGTGCCAGTAGTATCGACCCGTGGGGAAATCAGCCCCAGCATTTT.

The chain employs TRBV27 and TRBJ2-7, with 9 bases matching TRBD2. Trimming removed 1 base from V and 4 bases from J; junction bases left unmatched: 2. Germline CDR1 MNHEY, CDR2 SMNVEV (reference sequence). This CDR3 is 14 amino acids long. CDR3 nucleotide sequence: TGTGCCAGCAGTTTATTGGGACTAGCTTACGAGCAGTACTTC. It specifies CASSLLGLAYEQYF.

The chain employs TRBV5-1 and TRBJ2-7; 9 positions match TRBD1. Trimming cost V 3 bases and J 3 bases; bases outside gene matches: 4. Germline V gives CDR1 SGHRS, CDR2 YFSETQ. The CDR3 sequence is 14 residues long. The CDR3, as DNA: TGCGCCAGCAGCTCCAGGACAGGGGACTACGAGCAGTACTTC. This encodes CASSSRTGDYEQYF.

This clone has a single count. This chain connects TRBV5-1 to TRBJ1-1; D is unresolved. This CDR3 is 15 amino acids long. Germline V gene lookup returns CDR1 SGHRS and CDR2 YFSETQ. Trimming took off 4 bases at V and 1 base at J, with 14 bases between the two ends. As DNA, the CDR3 is TGCGCCAGCAGCCAGGTCGGGCAGTCGAACACTGAAGCTTTCTTT. Amino acid sequence: CASSQVGQSNTEAFF.

The CDR3 DNA reads TGCAGTGCTAGGCCCCTTTCACCCCTCCACTTT. Translation: CSARPLSPLHF. This chain uses TRBV20-1 with TRBJ1-6; D unclear. The V end lost 3 bases, the J end lost 9 bases, and 6 bases lay between the germline ends. This CDR3 comprises 11 residues. Germline CDR1 reads DFQATT; CDR2 reads SNEGSKA (reference sequence).

The V and J genes are TRBV5-1 and TRBJ2-2; possible D gene TRBD1, 5 bases. Deletions cut 4 bases from V and 2 bases from J, with 12 bases between. Germline V gene lookup returns CDR1 SGHRS and CDR2 YFSETQ. The length of the CDR3 is 15 residues. CDR3 sequence reads: CASSLLGENTGELFF. In DNA form, the CDR3 reads TGCGCCAGCAGCCTATTAGGGGAAAACACCGGGGAGCTGTTTTTT.

The V gene is TRBV7-7, the J gene TRBJ2-7; 12 nucleotides match TRBD2. Germline V gene data show CDR1 as SSHAT and CDR2 as FNYEAQ (reference sequence). This CDR3 is built from 16 residues. J was trimmed by 7 bases and V by 4 bases; bases with no gene match: 11. CDR3 residues: CASSSPLAGGRREQYF. Here the CDR3 DNA reads TGTGCCAGCAGCTCACCTCTAGCGGGGGGGCGGCGAGAGCAGTACTTC.

V usage is TRBV28 and J usage is TRBJ1-6, with 7 bases matching TRBD1. The CDR3 has 18 residues. In germline, CDR1 is MDHEN, CDR2 SYDVKM. The ends lost 0 bases at V and 10 bases at J; junction bases unmatched: 15. For the CDR3, the DNA is TGTGCCAGCAGTTTATGGGGGGACAGTCGAGGGCTAATCTCACCCCTCCACTTT. Amino acid sequence: CASSLWGDSRGLISPLHF.

As regards this clone: At one end, the junction sequence differs from germline, possibly due to a read error. This rearrangement joins TRBV10-3 to TRBJ1-1, with D possibly being TRBD1 (6 bases). This CDR3 contains 14 residues. Germline assignment: CDR1 ENHRY and CDR2 SYGVKD. The CDR3 spells CASSSGQKNTEAFF. Here the CDR3 DNA reads TGTGCCAGCAGTTCCGGACAGAAGAACACTGAAGCTTTCTTT.

The chain combines TRBV5-1 with TRBJ2-1, with a tentative D call TRBD1 (5 bases). This CDR3 has 12 residues. CDR1 is SGHRS, CDR2 YFSETQ, per germline. With 3 bases removed from V and 8 bases from J, the gap between germline ends came to 9 bases. DNA for the CDR3: TGCGCCAGCAGCTCATCAGGGTATGAGCAGTTCTTC. Translating gives CASSSSGYEQFF. The full variable domain, rest sourced from reference TRBV5-1 and TRBJ2-1, is KAGVTQTPRYLIKTRGQQVTLSCSPISGHRSVSWYQQTPGQGLQFLFEYFSETQRNKGNFPGRFSGRQFSNSRSEMNVSTLELGDSALYLCASSSSGYEQFFGPGTRLTVL.

V usage is TRBV27 and J usage is TRBJ1-1; TRBD1 might be the D (6 bases). The CDR3 is 15 residues long. The germline gives CDR1 MNHEY, CDR2 SMNVEV (reference sequence). Trimming left V 2 bases short and J 4 bases short, with 14 bases between. Written as DNA, the CDR3 is TGTGCCAGCAGTTTAGATAGGGGGTTGTCCACTGAAGCTTTCTTT. Translated, it gives CASSLDRGLSTEAFF.

The chain couples TRBV6-1 to TRBJ1-3; D ambiguous. The CDR3 sequence is 15 residues long. Between the trimmed V and J ends, which lost 4 bases and 4 bases, there was a span of 14 bases. The germline V gene encodes CDR1 MNHNS and CDR2 SASEGT. The CDR3 region is CASSVSFPVGNTIYF. In nucleotides, the CDR3 is TGTGCCAGCAGTGTTTCGTTTCCAGTCGGAAACACCATATATTTT.

The chain carries TRBV11-2 and TRBJ2-5, with D possibly matching TRBD2 (6 bases). CDR1 and CDR2 (germline): SGHAT, FQNNGV. V was shortened by 8 bases and J by 2 bases, with 15 bases between the two germline ends. The CDR3 loop spans 14 amino acids. For the CDR3, the DNA is TGTGCCAGCCGACAGCGGGCGGGACAAGAGACCCAGTACTTC. Its translation: CASRQRAGQETQYF.

This rearrangement joins TRBV7-8 to TRBJ2-7; a weak D match, TRBD2 (6 bases). CDR1 is SGHVS, CDR2 FQNEAQ, per germline. This CDR3 comprises 13 residues. The V and J ends lost 6 bases and 3 bases respectively, with 12 bases between them. CDR3 DNA: TGTGCCAGCAGTTCGGGACTCAACTACGAGCAGTACTTC. Translating gives CASSSGLNYEQYF.

The chain has TRBV5-6 and TRBJ1-2; 8 nucleotides match TRBD1. The CDR3 extends over 14 amino acids. V lost 4 bases, J lost 2 bases, and 4 bases stayed unmatched. Germline assignment: CDR1 SGHDT and CDR2 YYEEEE. This CDR3 reads CASSPGTGNYGYTF. The DNA for the CDR3 is TGTGCCAGCAGCCCCGGGACAGGCAACTATGGCTACACCTTC.

This clone was seen a handful of times. V usage is TRBV6-1 and J usage is TRBJ1-5; 7 nucleotides match TRBD1. Germline CDR1 and CDR2: MNHNS and SASEGT. The CDR3 consists of 15 residues. V trimming: 1 base; J trimming: 6 bases; junction bases outside the gene matches: 6. The CDR3 DNA reads TGTGCCAGCAGTGAAGACTCAGGGGGGATTCAGCCCCAGCATTTT. Its protein is CASSEDSGGIQPQHF.

V gene TRBV7-6 combines with J gene TRBJ2-2; 12 bases map to TRBD2. CDR3 length equals 17 residues. The ends lost 5 bases at V and 4 bases at J; junction bases unmatched: 8. Looked up from germline, CDR1 is SGHVS and CDR2 is FNYEAQ. This CDR3 is CASSLRLAGESTGELFF. For the CDR3, the DNA is TGTGCCAGCAGCCTTAGACTAGCGGGAGAATCCACCGGGGAGCTGTTTTTT. Drawing the rest from reference TRBV7-6 and TRBJ2-2, the complete variable domain is GAGVSQSPRYKVTKRGQDVALRCDPISGHVSLYWYRQALGQGPEFLTYFNYEAQQDKSGLPNDRFSAERPEGSISTLTIQRTEQRDSAMYRCASSLRLAGESTGELFFGEGSRLTVL.

The V gene is TRBV5-1, the J gene TRBJ1-2; possible D gene TRBD1, 6 bases. V was pared by 0 bases and J by 6 bases, with 12 bases between. Germline V gives CDR1 SGHRS, CDR2 YFSETQ. The CDR3 totals 14 residues. The CDR3 loop reads CASSLDSGADGYTF. CDR3 nucleotide sequence: TGCGCCAGCAGCTTGGATTCGGGGGCGGATGGCTACACCTTC.